One sample yielded the 16 T cell receptor beta chains listed below, sequenced in a study of blood T cell repertoires in COVID-19. This table comes from immunoSEQ multiplex PCR, and its TCRdb copy is limited to in-frame clones, with some not included. Of about 320,000 clones listed, under 90% are singletons. The sample consisted of peripheral blood. All receptors come from a woman aged 25 to 39 with COVID-19, enrolled during active disease.

This sequence joins TRBV6-7 and TRBJ2-5; 12 bases align to TRBD2. TRBV6-7 belongs to the ORF category, with a function that is uncertain. The CDR3 totals 14 residues. J gave up 5 bases and V 6 bases, and 4 bases lay outside the gene matches. The CDR3, as DNA: TGTGCCAGCAGAGCCGGACTAGCGGGGGAGACCCAGTACTTC. Protein sequence: CASRAGLAGETQYF.

The chain carries TRBV7-6 and TRBJ2-2, with 9 bases that match TRBD2. The J segment lost 1 base and the V segment lost 5 bases, leaving 8 bases of the junction unmatched. Per the germline V gene, CDR1 is SGHVS and CDR2 is FNYEAQ. This CDR3 region has 17 residues. The CDR3 protein is CASSPRASGENTGELFF. In DNA, the CDR3 is TGTGCCAGCAGCCCTAGGGCTAGCGGGGAGAACACCGGGGAGCTGTTTTTT. Together with reference TRBV7-6 and TRBJ2-2, the CDR3 gives the full variable domain: GAGVSQSPRYKVTKRGQDVALRCDPISGHVSLYWYRQALGQGPEFLTYFNYEAQQDKSGLPNDRFSAERPEGSISTLTIQRTEQRDSAMYRCASSPRASGENTGELFFGEGSRLTVL.

The CDR3 region has the DNA TGTGCCAGCATTCAGGGGGGCACAGATACGCAGTATTTT. Amino acids: CASIQGGTDTQYF. This chain uses TRBV28 with TRBJ2-3; 7 bases agree with TRBD1. The CDR3 totals 13 residues. The J segment lost 1 base and the V segment lost 7 bases, leaving 2 bases of the junction unmatched. Germline V gives CDR1 MDHEN, CDR2 SYDVKM.

J is TRBJ1-1 and V is TRBV11-2; 9 bases map to TRBD1. CDR1 SGHAT and CDR2 FQNNGV come from the germline V gene. CDR3 length equals 14 residues. After removal of 5 bases from V and 5 bases from J, the junction contained 6 bases not matched to a gene. The chain's CDR3 is CASSLDRGGTEAFF. CDR3 nucleotide sequence: TGTGCCAGCAGCCTGGACAGGGGAGGGACTGAAGCTTTCTTT.

This clone was seen only once. The chain couples TRBV5-1 to TRBJ1-1, with D perhaps matching TRBD1 (5 bases). The germline V gene has CDR1 SGHRS and CDR2 YFSETQ. V lost 2 bases, J lost 0 bases, and 14 bases lay in between. This CDR3 is built from 16 residues. The CDR3 is CASSLYSGIMNTEAFF. CDR3 bases: TGCGCCAGCAGCTTATACTCAGGGATCATGAACACTGAAGCTTTCTTT.

The J gene is TRBJ2-7, the V gene TRBV11-2, with TRBD1 identical over 10 bases. V lost 4 bases to trimming and J lost 5 bases; unmatched junction nucleotides: 11. The CDR3 totals 16 residues. Per germline, CDR1 SGHAT and CDR2 FQNNGV. CDR3 bases: TGTGCCAGCAGCTCGGGTCCGGGACAGGGGATCGACGAGCAGTACTTC. Translating gives CASSSGPGQGIDEQYF.

V gene TRBV2 combines with J gene TRBJ1-3; 7 bases agree with TRBD1. CDR1 and CDR2 from the germline V gene are SNHLY and FYNNEI. This CDR3 contains 17 residues. Losses at the gene ends were 6 bases for V and 0 bases for J; bases not matched to a gene: 11. DNA of the CDR3: TGTGCCAGCAGAGGACCGGGACAGAATCCCTCTGGAAACACCATATATTTT. Translating it yields CASRGPGQNPSGNTIYF.

V usage is TRBV6-2 or TRBV6-3 and J usage is TRBJ2-5; D gene ambiguous. Deletions cut 4 bases from V and 5 bases from J, with 5 bases between. The germline gives CDR1 MNHEY, CDR2 SVGEGT. This CDR3 region has 11 residues. For the CDR3, the DNA is TGTGCCAGCAGTTCCAGGGAGACCCAGTACTTC. This encodes CASSSRETQYF.

CDR3 DNA: TGTGCCAGCAGCCTGATACAGGGAAGGGGAAAACTGTTTTTT. It translates to CASSLIQGRGKLFF. The V and J genes are TRBV3-1 (or the pseudogene TRBV3-2) and TRBJ1-4; a weak D match, TRBD1 (6 bases). The CDR3 consists of 14 residues. From germline, CDR1 is LGHDT and CDR2 YNNKEL (reference sequence). Trimming pared 4 bases from V and 10 bases from J, leaving 16 bases between.

This chain uses TRBV21-1 with TRBJ2-7; the table's D call TRBD1 went unverified against the DNA. TRBV21-1 counts as a pseudogene. The CDR3 extends over 18 amino acids. DNA of the CDR3: TGTGCCAGCAGCACCCCCCGGGACAGGGGCCGGAGCTCCTACGAGCAGTACTTC. This sequence encodes CASSTPRDRGRSSYEQYF.

The chain joins TRBV2 to TRBJ1-2; D is ambiguous. The CDR3 runs 14 residues. V was pared by 1 base and J by 4 bases, with 10 bases between. CDR1 and CDR2 (germline): SNHLY, FYNNEI. The CDR3 DNA reads as TGTGCCAGCAGTGAAGAGGGAGTAAGCTATGGCTACACCTTC. It yields the protein CASSEEGVSYGYTF.

The V gene is TRBV10-3, the J gene TRBJ2-3; TRBD2 is a possible D gene (6 bases). The length of the CDR3 is 14 residues. Germline V gene sequence: CDR1 ENHRY, CDR2 SYGVKD. Trimming took off 4 bases at V and 0 bases at J, with 8 bases between the two ends. CDR3 region: CAISAGTSTDTQYF. The CDR3, as DNA: TGTGCCATCAGTGCAGGGACTAGCACAGATACGCAGTATTTT.

The chain is built from TRBV5-1 and TRBJ2-3, with D perhaps matching TRBD2 (5 bases). V was cut by 4 bases and J by 0 bases, with 15 bases left in between. Germline V gene sequence: CDR1 SGHRS, CDR2 YFSETQ. The CDR3 has 16 residues. This CDR3 is CASSPRRGISTDTQYF. The CDR3 DNA is TGCGCCAGCAGCCCCCGTCGGGGAATTAGCACAGATACGCAGTATTTT. The variable domain in full, with the rest retrieved from reference TRBV5-1 and TRBJ2-3, is KAGVTQTPRYLIKTRGQQVTLSCSPISGHRSVSWYQQTPGQGLQFLFEYFSETQRNKGNFPGRFSGRQFSNSRSEMNVSTLELGDSALYLCASSPRRGISTDTQYFGPGTRLTVL.

The chain recombines TRBV6-5 with TRBJ1-1, with 10 bases aligning to TRBD1. The V gene end was trimmed by 6 bases and the J gene end by 11 bases; junction bases not matched to a gene: 9. The CDR3 sequence is 13 residues long. Per germline, CDR1 MNHEY and CDR2 SVGAGI. The CDR3 spells CASSPGDRGSAFF. CDR3 bases: TGTGCCAGCAGCCCCGGGGACAGGGGTTCGGCTTTCTTT.

The J gene is TRBJ2-5, the V gene TRBV11-2; 8 nucleotides align to TRBD2. Germline V gene lookup returns CDR1 SGHAT and CDR2 FQNNGV. V gave up 4 bases and J gave up 5 bases; unmatched junction bases: 9. CDR3 length equals 15 residues. CDR3 region: CASSYLGRGGETQYF. The CDR3 DNA sequence: TGTGCCAGCAGCTATTTGGGCCGGGGGGGCGAGACCCAGTACTTC.

The chain links TRBV5-1 to TRBJ1-2, with unresolved D. The CDR3 sequence is 13 residues long. Trimming took 1 base from V and 5 from J, leaving 9 bases between them. Per germline, CDR1 SGHRS and CDR2 YFSETQ. The CDR3 DNA sequence: TGCGCCAGCAGCTTGCAAGGGAGGTATGGCTACACCTTC. Its translation: CASSLQGRYGYTF.